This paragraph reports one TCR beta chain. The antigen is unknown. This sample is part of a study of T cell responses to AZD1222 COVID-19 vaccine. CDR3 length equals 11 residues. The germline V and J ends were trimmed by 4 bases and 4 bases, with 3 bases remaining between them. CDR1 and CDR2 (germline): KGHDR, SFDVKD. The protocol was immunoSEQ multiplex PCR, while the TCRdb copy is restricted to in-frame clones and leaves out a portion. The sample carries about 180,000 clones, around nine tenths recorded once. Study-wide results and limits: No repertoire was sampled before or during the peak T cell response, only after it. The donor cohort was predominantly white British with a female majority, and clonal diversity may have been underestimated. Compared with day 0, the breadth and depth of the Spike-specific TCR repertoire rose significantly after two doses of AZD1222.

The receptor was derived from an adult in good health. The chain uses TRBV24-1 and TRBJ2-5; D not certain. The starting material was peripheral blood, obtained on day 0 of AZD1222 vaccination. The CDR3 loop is CATSDIETQYF. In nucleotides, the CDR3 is TGTGCCACCAGTGACATAGAGACCCAGTACTTC.